What follows is one TCR beta chain and its context. Second-dose intervals of approximately 4 or approximately 12 weeks were pooled. Germline CDR1 and CDR2: SGHAT and FQNNGV. V dropped 1 base and J dropped 8 bases, with 21 bases sitting between them. The CDR3 has 18 residues. Some clones are missing from TCRdb's copy, which holds only in-frame ones; the method was immunoSEQ multiplex PCR. The table lists around 270,000 clones, about 94% of them singletons, with approximately 0.52% in the top ten. This entry is derived from a study of T cell responses to AZD1222 COVID-19 vaccine. Specimen: peripheral blood, collected 28 days after the second AZD1222 dose. The receptor's source is an adult who received the AZD1222 COVID-19 vaccine. The chain uses TRBV11-2 and TRBJ1-6; D is unresolved. In DNA form, the CDR3 reads TGTGCCAGCAGCTTAGCCTCGAGAGGCCTCCTTTATGATTCACCCCTCCACTTT. It translates to CASSLASRGLLYDSPLHF.